This TCR beta chain was identified during a study of cytomegalovirus exposure and HLA in healthy donors. The V gene's germline CDR1 is MNHEY and CDR2 SVGAGI. The V end lost 4 bases, the J end lost 3 bases, and 13 bases lay between the germline ends. The CDR3 loop spans 14 amino acids. This clone was observed a handful of times. Its antigen remains unknown. PCR amplification relied on 60 Vbeta primers (plus 13 Jbeta primers). Sequencing used immunoSEQ multiplex PCR; TCRdb keeps in-frame clones, though not all of them. This table has around 94,000 clones, over 65% appearing once. Findings of the study overall: Donors belonging to an Asian-associated ancestry cluster reportedly showed fewer N-insertions in productive TCRs than the roughly 670-donor mean, according to what a later analysis found. Later analysis identified several of the most significant clusters that appeared linked to common viral pathogens. When presence/absence was analysed, sequencing depth was taken to be roughly uniform across donors. In vitro, three CMV-associated chains proved specific for CMV antigens.

Sequencing was carried out using PBMCs. The TCR originated in a woman between 35 and 50 years old in good health and CMV-seropositive. The chain carries TRBV6-5 and TRBJ2-7, with D possibly being TRBD2 (5 bases). This CDR3 is CASSSGLGNYEQYF. CDR3 DNA: TGTGCCAGCAGTTCCGGACTGGGCAACTACGAGCAGTACTTC.